These T cell receptor beta chains were read from a single sample in a study of blood T cell repertoires in COVID-19. Generated by immunoSEQ multiplex PCR, the TCRdb table keeps only in-frame clones and is missing some. The table has about 94,000 clones, under 90% seen once. The specimen sequenced was peripheral blood. The receptors derive from a human donor in a cohort sampled during active COVID-19. Both conserved end residues are part of each CDR3. Each record gives: CDR3 DNA, CDR3 protein, V gene, D gene, CDR3 length, J gene, clone size. A D gene is named only where the DNA matches it firmly. Only part of the rows carry a size: once, few, many, or a class if the clone is expanded.

CDR3 DNA: TGTGCCAGCAGCTTAGTGTTGGCGGTCAACACTGAAGCTTTCTTT; CDR3 protein: CASSLVLAVNTEAFF; V gene: TRBV7-2; D gene: NA; CDR3 length: 15; J gene: TRBJ1-1; clone size: NA
CDR3 DNA: TGCGCCAGCAGCCAAGACAGAAACTATGGCTACACCTTC; CDR3 protein: CASSQDRNYGYTF; V gene: TRBV4-1; D gene: NA; CDR3 length: 13; J gene: TRBJ1-2; clone size: NA
CDR3 DNA: TGTGCCAGCAGCCCGTCCCGGGTAAGCTCCTACGAGCAGTACTTC; CDR3 protein: CASSPSRVSSYEQYF; V gene: TRBV7-9; D gene: NA; CDR3 length: 15; J gene: TRBJ2-7; clone size: few
CDR3 DNA: TGTGCCAGCAGTTTAAAGGCGCAAGCCAGGGACGAGCAGTACTTC; CDR3 protein: CASSLKAQARDEQYF; V gene: TRBV27; D gene: NA; CDR3 length: 15; J gene: TRBJ2-7; clone size: NA
CDR3 DNA: TGCGCCAGCAGCTCCCCACGACGGAAACTAGCGGAACTACAAGAGACCCAGTACTTC; CDR3 protein: CASSSPRRKLAELQETQYF; V gene: TRBV5-1; D gene: TRBD2; CDR3 length: 19; J gene: TRBJ2-5; clone size: NA
CDR3 DNA: TGTGCCAGCAGCTCAGGGACTAGGTTATACGAGCAGTACTTC; CDR3 protein: CASSSGTRLYEQYF; V gene: TRBV11-2; D gene: TRBD2; CDR3 length: 14; J gene: TRBJ2-7; clone size: NA
CDR3 DNA: TGCGCCAGCAGCCCAAGGGGTCTAGGCACCGGGGAGCTGTTTTTT; CDR3 protein: CASSPRGLGTGELFF; V gene: TRBV5-1; D gene: NA; CDR3 length: 15; J gene: TRBJ2-2; clone size: NA
CDR3 DNA: TGTGCCAGCAGCACCCGACAGGGTTGGGGGACTGAAGCTTTCTTT; CDR3 protein: CASSTRQGWGTEAFF; V gene: TRBV7-2; D gene: TRBD1; CDR3 length: 15; J gene: TRBJ1-1; clone size: NA
CDR3 DNA: TGTGCCAGCAGCCCACAGGGGCCCCTAGGTGGCTACACCTTC; CDR3 protein: CASSPQGPLGGYTF; V gene: TRBV3-1/TRBV3-2; D gene: TRBD1; CDR3 length: 14; J gene: TRBJ1-2; clone size: NA
CDR3 DNA: TGTGCCAGCACCCCTGGAGGAGCGGGACAATTTGAGCAGTTCTTC; CDR3 protein: CASTPGGAGQFEQFF; V gene: TRBV6-5; D gene: NA; CDR3 length: 15; J gene: TRBJ2-1; clone size: once
CDR3 DNA: TGCGCCAGCAGCTTGCTTTCAGGGGGCTCTGGAAACACCATATATTTT; CDR3 protein: CASSLLSGGSGNTIYF; V gene: TRBV5-1; D gene: TRBD1; CDR3 length: 16; J gene: TRBJ1-3; clone size: NA
CDR3 DNA: TGTGCCAGCAGCTTGGGGGGGACGCGGGAAGTGTACTTC; CDR3 protein: CASSLGGTREVYF; V gene: TRBV11-3; D gene: TRBD2; CDR3 length: 13; J gene: TRBJ2-7; clone size: few
CDR3 DNA: TGTGCCAGCAGCCGGGACAGAAACACTGAAGCTTTCTTT; CDR3 protein: CASSRDRNTEAFF; V gene: TRBV14; D gene: TRBD1; CDR3 length: 13; J gene: TRBJ1-1; clone size: NA
CDR3 DNA: TGCGCCAGCAGCTTGGATACTAGCGGGACCTACGAGCAGTACTTC; CDR3 protein: CASSLDTSGTYEQYF; V gene: TRBV5-1; D gene: TRBD2; CDR3 length: 15; J gene: TRBJ2-7; clone size: NA
CDR3 DNA: TGCGCCAGCAGCTTTCTAGCGGGAAACTACGAGCAGTACTTC; CDR3 protein: CASSFLAGNYEQYF; V gene: TRBV5-1; D gene: TRBD2; CDR3 length: 14; J gene: TRBJ2-7; clone size: NA
CDR3 DNA: TGCGCCAGCAGCTTGGCCGGGACAGGGAGCTCCTACGAGCAGTACTTC; CDR3 protein: CASSLAGTGSSYEQYF; V gene: TRBV5-1; D gene: TRBD1; CDR3 length: 16; J gene: TRBJ2-7; clone size: NA
CDR3 DNA: TGTGCCAGCAGTTACTCTGGGGGAGGCTACGAGCAGTACTTC; CDR3 protein: CASSYSGGGYEQYF; V gene: TRBV6-5; D gene: NA; CDR3 length: 14; J gene: TRBJ2-7; clone size: NA
CDR3 DNA: TGTGCCAGCAGCTCTTACCTTACAGGGAACCAAGAGACCCAGTACTTC; CDR3 protein: CASSSYLTGNQETQYF; V gene: TRBV5-4; D gene: NA; CDR3 length: 16; J gene: TRBJ2-5; clone size: NA
CDR3 DNA: TGTGCCACCAGTGGACTACAGGGGGGCAGCAGGTCCTACAATGAGCAGTTCTTC; CDR3 protein: CATSGLQGGSRSYNEQFF; V gene: TRBV24-1; D gene: TRBD1; CDR3 length: 18; J gene: TRBJ2-1; clone size: NA
CDR3 DNA: TGTGCCAGCAGCTTACGGGTATCTAGCACAGATACGCAGTATTTT; CDR3 protein: CASSLRVSSTDTQYF; V gene: TRBV7-2; D gene: NA; CDR3 length: 15; J gene: TRBJ2-3; clone size: NA
CDR3 DNA: TGTGCCAGCAGGGGGGGGCAAGGTTCACCCCTCCACTTT; CDR3 protein: CASRGGQGSPLHF; V gene: TRBV3-1/TRBV3-2; D gene: NA; CDR3 length: 13; J gene: TRBJ1-6; clone size: NA
CDR3 DNA: TGTGCCAGCAGCCCGACAGGGGGGGTTTACGGGCAGTACTTC; CDR3 protein: CASSPTGGVYGQYF; V gene: TRBV11-2; D gene: TRBD1; CDR3 length: 14; J gene: TRBJ2-7; clone size: NA
CDR3 DNA: TGTGCCAGCAGAACAGGTTTCGACGAGCAGTACTTC; CDR3 protein: CASRTGFDEQYF; V gene: TRBV12-3/TRBV12-4; D gene: NA; CDR3 length: 12; J gene: TRBJ2-7; clone size: once
CDR3 DNA: TGTGCCTGGAGTGTTCTGACCAGCGGCCGTCCTCTGAGAGAGCAGTTCTTC; CDR3 protein: CAWSVLTSGRPLREQFF; V gene: TRBV30; D gene: NA; CDR3 length: 17; J gene: TRBJ2-1; clone size: NA
CDR3 DNA: TGTGCCAGCACCAAACACGGGGACATAGCTTCACCCCTCCACTTT; CDR3 protein: CASTKHGDIASPLHF; V gene: TRBV6-5; D gene: NA; CDR3 length: 15; J gene: TRBJ1-6; clone size: NA
CDR3 DNA: TGTGCCAGCAGTATTAGCGGGAGAAGCTACGAGCAGTACTTC; CDR3 protein: CASSISGRSYEQYF; V gene: TRBV7-9; D gene: TRBD2; CDR3 length: 14; J gene: TRBJ2-7; clone size: NA
CDR3 DNA: TGCAGCGCTACAGAGTTTAACACTGAAGCTTTCTTT; CDR3 protein: CSATEFNTEAFF; V gene: TRBV29-1; D gene: NA; CDR3 length: 12; J gene: TRBJ1-1; clone size: NA
CDR3 DNA: TGTGCCAGCTCACGCGAGGCAGGGATCTCTGGGGCCAACGTCCTGACTTTC; CDR3 protein: CASSREAGISGANVLTF; V gene: TRBV18; D gene: NA; CDR3 length: 17; J gene: TRBJ2-6; clone size: NA
CDR3 DNA: TGCGCCAGCAGTGAGAGACAGGGAGGCAATCAGCCCCAGCATTTT; CDR3 protein: CASSERQGGNQPQHF; V gene: TRBV10-1; D gene: TRBD1; CDR3 length: 15; J gene: TRBJ1-5; clone size: NA
CDR3 DNA: TGTGCCAGCAGTTTTCGGGGGGAGCAGTACTTC; CDR3 protein: CASSFRGEQYF; V gene: TRBV27; D gene: NA; CDR3 length: 11; J gene: TRBJ2-7; clone size: NA
CDR3 DNA: TGTGCCAGCAGCATCCGGGACAGGGGGCGAGGGGAGCAGTACTTC; CDR3 protein: CASSIRDRGRGEQYF; V gene: TRBV11-2; D gene: TRBD1; CDR3 length: 15; J gene: TRBJ2-7; clone size: NA
CDR3 DNA: TGTGCCAGCAGCGACAGTCCTCCAACCTCGAGCTCCTACGAGCAGTACTTC; CDR3 protein: CASSDSPPTSSSYEQYF; V gene: TRBV2; D gene: NA; CDR3 length: 17; J gene: TRBJ2-7; clone size: medium-sized
CDR3 DNA: TGTGCCAGCAGCTCCCCACCTACAAGAGGCATTCAGTACTTC; CDR3 protein: CASSSPPTRGIQYF; V gene: TRBV5-8; D gene: NA; CDR3 length: 14; J gene: TRBJ2-4; clone size: NA
CDR3 DNA: TGTGCCAGCAGTACGGACAGGAGAAGGGAGCAGCCCCAGCATTTT; CDR3 protein: CASSTDRRREQPQHF; V gene: TRBV6-5; D gene: TRBD1; CDR3 length: 15; J gene: TRBJ1-5; clone size: NA
CDR3 DNA: TGTGCCTCCAGGGGACAGGGGGGTCATGAGCAGTTCTTC; CDR3 protein: CASRGQGGHEQFF; V gene: TRBV10-3; D gene: TRBD1; CDR3 length: 13; J gene: TRBJ2-1; clone size: NA
CDR3 DNA: TGTGCCAGCCGAGCAGGGGGTGACGAGCAGTATTTT; CDR3 protein: CASRAGGDEQYF; V gene: TRBV18; D gene: TRBD1; CDR3 length: 12; J gene: TRBJ2-3; clone size: NA
CDR3 DNA: TGTGCCAGCAGCCCTCCTCGGAGGATAGGGTGGGGCACTGAAGCTTTCTTT; CDR3 protein: CASSPPRRIGWGTEAFF; V gene: TRBV4-2; D gene: NA; CDR3 length: 17; J gene: TRBJ1-1; clone size: NA
CDR3 DNA: TGTGCCAGCAGCCCTCTGGCAGGGAGGGGCTATGGCTACACCTTC; CDR3 protein: CASSPLAGRGYGYTF; V gene: TRBV7-9; D gene: NA; CDR3 length: 15; J gene: TRBJ1-2; clone size: NA
CDR3 DNA: TGTGCCAGCAGCGCCGAGGGAAACACCATATATTTT; CDR3 protein: CASSAEGNTIYF; V gene: TRBV6-5; D gene: NA; CDR3 length: 12; J gene: TRBJ1-3; clone size: NA
CDR3 DNA: TGCGCCAGCAGACCCGCCGTGGGGACAGACTACGAGCAGTACTTC; CDR3 protein: CASRPAVGTDYEQYF; V gene: TRBV4-1; D gene: TRBD1; CDR3 length: 15; J gene: TRBJ2-7; clone size: NA
CDR3 DNA: TGTGCCAGTAGTTGGACGGGAGGACCCTACAATGAGCAGTTCTTC; CDR3 protein: CASSWTGGPYNEQFF; V gene: TRBV19; D gene: TRBD2; CDR3 length: 15; J gene: TRBJ2-1; clone size: once
CDR3 DNA: TGTGCCAGCAGCCTCACAGGGGGCCAGAACAATGAGCAGTTCTTC; CDR3 protein: CASSLTGGQNNEQFF; V gene: TRBV28; D gene: TRBD1; CDR3 length: 15; J gene: TRBJ2-1; clone size: NA
CDR3 DNA: TGTGCCAGCAGCTTAGAGCGGGGGGTAGGGGAGCAGTACTTC; CDR3 protein: CASSLERGVGEQYF; V gene: TRBV7-2; D gene: TRBD2; CDR3 length: 14; J gene: TRBJ2-7; clone size: NA
CDR3 DNA: TGTGCCATCAGTGAGTCACGGGAGAAGGGCTACACCTTC; CDR3 protein: CAISESREKGYTF; V gene: TRBV10-3; D gene: NA; CDR3 length: 13; J gene: TRBJ1-2; clone size: NA
CDR3 DNA: TGTGCCAGCTCACCATCTAGCACAGATACGCAGTATTTT; CDR3 protein: CASSPSSTDTQYF; V gene: TRBV18; D gene: NA; CDR3 length: 13; J gene: TRBJ2-3; clone size: NA
CDR3 DNA: TGTGCCAGCAAGGCGGGAGGTGCTAGCTACGAGCAGTACTTC; CDR3 protein: CASKAGGASYEQYF; V gene: TRBV6-5; D gene: TRBD2; CDR3 length: 14; J gene: TRBJ2-7; clone size: NA
CDR3 DNA: TGTGCCAGCAGCAGAAGGGGGGGGTCGCCCACAGATACGCAGTATTTT; CDR3 protein: CASSRRGGSPTDTQYF; V gene: TRBV27; D gene: NA; CDR3 length: 16; J gene: TRBJ2-3; clone size: NA
CDR3 DNA: TGTGCCAGCAGCCATTCCGGGACTAGAAAGTACGAGCAGTACTTC; CDR3 protein: CASSHSGTRKYEQYF; V gene: TRBV3-1/TRBV3-2; D gene: TRBD2; CDR3 length: 15; J gene: TRBJ2-7; clone size: NA
CDR3 DNA: TGTGCCAGCAGTTACAGCCAGGGGAAAGCCAACGTCCTGACTTTC; CDR3 protein: CASSYSQGKANVLTF; V gene: TRBV6-5; D gene: NA; CDR3 length: 15; J gene: TRBJ2-6; clone size: NA
CDR3 DNA: TGTGCCAGCAGCCGGGCCGGGGAGCTGTTTTTT; CDR3 protein: CASSRAGELFF; V gene: TRBV11-2; D gene: NA; CDR3 length: 11; J gene: TRBJ2-2; clone size: NA
CDR3 DNA: TGCGCCAGCAGCTTGAACATAGGGGGCAACTATGGCTACACCTTC; CDR3 protein: CASSLNIGGNYGYTF; V gene: TRBV5-1; D gene: TRBD1; CDR3 length: 15; J gene: TRBJ1-2; clone size: NA
CDR3 DNA: TGTGCCAGCAGCCAAGGTCTTAGCGGGAGAGCCTACGAGCAGTACTTC; CDR3 protein: CASSQGLSGRAYEQYF; V gene: TRBV3-1/TRBV3-2; D gene: TRBD2; CDR3 length: 16; J gene: TRBJ2-7; clone size: few
CDR3 DNA: TGTGCCAGCAGCCAAGACCGGTCGCCTTTTCAAGCCTACGAGCAGTACTTC; CDR3 protein: CASSQDRSPFQAYEQYF; V gene: TRBV4-2; D gene: NA; CDR3 length: 17; J gene: TRBJ2-7; clone size: once
CDR3 DNA: TGCGCCAGCAGTTTCCTAGCGGCTTACAATGAGCAGTTCTTC; CDR3 protein: CASSFLAAYNEQFF; V gene: TRBV10-2; D gene: TRBD2; CDR3 length: 14; J gene: TRBJ2-1; clone size: NA
CDR3 DNA: TGTGCCAGCAGTCCCGGTTTCGGGGGGGATTCACCCCTCCACTTT; CDR3 protein: CASSPGFGGDSPLHF; V gene: TRBV27; D gene: NA; CDR3 length: 15; J gene: TRBJ1-6; clone size: NA
CDR3 DNA: TGCGCCAGCATGTCACAGGGGAACACTGAAGCTTTCTTT; CDR3 protein: CASMSQGNTEAFF; V gene: TRBV5-1; D gene: NA; CDR3 length: 13; J gene: TRBJ1-1; clone size: NA
CDR3 DNA: TGTGCCAGCAGGCGAATCCAGGGACAGGGGGTCCCATGGCATTTT; CDR3 protein: CASRRIQGQGVPWHF; V gene: TRBV2; D gene: TRBD1; CDR3 length: 15; J gene: TRBJ1-5; clone size: NA
CDR3 DNA: TGCGCCAGCAGCCAAGACCTTAGCGGTTCTGCCTCCTACAATGAGCAGTTCTTC; CDR3 protein: CASSQDLSGSASYNEQFF; V gene: TRBV4-1; D gene: NA; CDR3 length: 18; J gene: TRBJ2-1; clone size: NA
CDR3 DNA: TGCGCCAGCAGCTCGGCTAGCGCGGCCTACGAGCAGTACTTC; CDR3 protein: CASSSASAAYEQYF; V gene: TRBV5-1; D gene: NA; CDR3 length: 14; J gene: TRBJ2-7; clone size: NA
CDR3 DNA: TGCGCCAGCAGCCAAGTTGGGGCAGGCAACACCGGGGAGCTGTTTTTT; CDR3 protein: CASSQVGAGNTGELFF; V gene: TRBV4-1; D gene: NA; CDR3 length: 16; J gene: TRBJ2-2; clone size: NA